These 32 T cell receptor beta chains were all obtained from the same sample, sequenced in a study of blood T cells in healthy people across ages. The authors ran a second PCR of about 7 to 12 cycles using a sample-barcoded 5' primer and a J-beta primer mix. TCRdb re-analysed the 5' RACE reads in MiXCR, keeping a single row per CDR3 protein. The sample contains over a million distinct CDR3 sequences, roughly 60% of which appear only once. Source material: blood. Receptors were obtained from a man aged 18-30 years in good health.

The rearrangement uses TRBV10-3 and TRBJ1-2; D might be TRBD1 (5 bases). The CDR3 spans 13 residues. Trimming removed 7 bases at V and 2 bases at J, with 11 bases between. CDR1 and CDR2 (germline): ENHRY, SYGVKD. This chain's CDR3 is CAITQRGNYGYTF. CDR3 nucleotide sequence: TGTGCCATCACTCAGCGGGGGAACTATGGCTACACCTTC.

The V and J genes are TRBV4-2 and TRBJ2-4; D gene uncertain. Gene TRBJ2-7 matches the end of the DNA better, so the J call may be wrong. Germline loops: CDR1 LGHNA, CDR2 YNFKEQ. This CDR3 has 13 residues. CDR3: CASSQVSASEQYF. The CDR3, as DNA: TGTGCCAGCAGCCAAGTATCAGCTTCCGAGCAGTACTTC.

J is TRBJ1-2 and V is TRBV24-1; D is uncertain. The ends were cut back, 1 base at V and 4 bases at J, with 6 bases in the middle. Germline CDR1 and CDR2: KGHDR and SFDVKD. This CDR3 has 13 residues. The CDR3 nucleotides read TGTGCCACCAGTGATTTCGATTCCTATGGCTACACCTTC. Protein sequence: CATSDFDSYGYTF.

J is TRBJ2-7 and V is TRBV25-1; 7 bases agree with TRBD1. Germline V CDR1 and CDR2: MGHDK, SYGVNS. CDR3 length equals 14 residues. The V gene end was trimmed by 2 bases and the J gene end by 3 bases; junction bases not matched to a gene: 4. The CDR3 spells CASSEIDRDYEQYF. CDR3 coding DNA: TGTGCCAGCAGTGAAATTGACAGGGACTACGAGCAGTACTTC.

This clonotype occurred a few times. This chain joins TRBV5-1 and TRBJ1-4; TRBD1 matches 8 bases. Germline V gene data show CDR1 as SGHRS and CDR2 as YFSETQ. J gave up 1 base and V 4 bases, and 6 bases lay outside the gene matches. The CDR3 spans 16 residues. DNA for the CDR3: TGCGCCAGCAGCCCGTCAGACAGGGGAACTAATGAAAAACTGTTTTTT. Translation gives CASSPSDRGTNEKLFF.

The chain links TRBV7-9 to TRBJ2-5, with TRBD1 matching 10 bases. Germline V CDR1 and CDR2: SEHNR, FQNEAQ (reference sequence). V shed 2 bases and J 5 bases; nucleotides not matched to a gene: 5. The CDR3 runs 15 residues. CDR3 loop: CASSLIRTGGETQYF. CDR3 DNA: TGTGCCAGCAGCTTAATTAGGACAGGGGGGGAGACCCAGTACTTC. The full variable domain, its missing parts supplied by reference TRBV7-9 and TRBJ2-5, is DTGVSQNPRHKITKRGQNVTFRCDPISEHNRLYWYRQTLGQGPEFLTYFQNEAQLEKSRLLSDRFSAERPKGSFSTLEIQRTEQGDSAMYLCASSLIRTGGETQYFGPGTRLLVL.

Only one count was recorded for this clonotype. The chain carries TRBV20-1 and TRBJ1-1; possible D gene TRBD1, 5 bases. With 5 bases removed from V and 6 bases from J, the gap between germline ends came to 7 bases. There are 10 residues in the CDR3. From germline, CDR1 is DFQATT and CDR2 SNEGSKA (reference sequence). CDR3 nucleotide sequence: TGCAGTGCTTTGACAGCTGAAGCTTTCTTT. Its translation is CSALTAEAFF.

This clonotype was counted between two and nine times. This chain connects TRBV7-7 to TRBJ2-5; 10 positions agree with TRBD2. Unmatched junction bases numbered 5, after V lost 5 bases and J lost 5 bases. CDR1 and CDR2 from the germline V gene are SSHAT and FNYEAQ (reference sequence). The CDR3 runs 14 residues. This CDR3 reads CASSQREGWETQYF. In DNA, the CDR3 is TGTGCCAGCAGCCAGCGGGAGGGTTGGGAGACCCAGTACTTC. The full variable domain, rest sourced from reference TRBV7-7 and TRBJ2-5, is GAGVSQSPRYKVTKRGQDVTLRCDPISSHATLYWYQQALGQGPEFLTYFNYEAQPDKSGLPSDRFSAERPEGSISTLTIQRTEQRDSAMYRCASSQREGWETQYFGPGTRLLVL.

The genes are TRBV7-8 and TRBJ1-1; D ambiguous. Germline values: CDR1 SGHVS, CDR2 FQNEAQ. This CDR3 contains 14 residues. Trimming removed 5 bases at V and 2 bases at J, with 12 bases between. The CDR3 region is CASSPQALNTEAFF. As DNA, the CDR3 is TGTGCCAGCAGCCCCCAGGCATTAAACACTGAAGCTTTCTTT.

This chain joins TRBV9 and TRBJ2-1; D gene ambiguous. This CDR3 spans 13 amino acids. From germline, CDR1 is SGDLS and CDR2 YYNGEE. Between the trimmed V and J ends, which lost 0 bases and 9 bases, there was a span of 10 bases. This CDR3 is CASSVVLVSEQFF. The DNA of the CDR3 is TGTGCCAGCAGCGTAGTACTGGTTAGTGAGCAGTTCTTC. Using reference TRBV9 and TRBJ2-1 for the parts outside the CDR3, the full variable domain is DSGVTQTPKHLITATGQRVTLRCSPRSGDLSVYWYQQSLDQGLQFLIQYYNGEERAKGNILERFSAQQFPDLHSELNLSSLELGDSALYFCASSVVLVSEQFFGPGTRLTVL.

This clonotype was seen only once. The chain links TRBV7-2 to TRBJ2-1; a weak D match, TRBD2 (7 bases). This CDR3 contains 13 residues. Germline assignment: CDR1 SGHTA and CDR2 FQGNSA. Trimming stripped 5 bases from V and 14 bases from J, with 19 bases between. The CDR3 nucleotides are TGTGCCAGCAGCCCGGCGGGGGCTATCGGGGAGTTCTTC. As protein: CASSPAGAIGEFF.

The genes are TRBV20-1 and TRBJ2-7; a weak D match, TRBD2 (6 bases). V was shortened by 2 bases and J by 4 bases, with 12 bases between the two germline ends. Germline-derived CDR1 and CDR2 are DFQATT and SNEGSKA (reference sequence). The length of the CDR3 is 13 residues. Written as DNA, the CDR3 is TGCAGTGCTAGACGGGGGAACCCATACGAGCAGTACTTC. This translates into CSARRGNPYEQYF.

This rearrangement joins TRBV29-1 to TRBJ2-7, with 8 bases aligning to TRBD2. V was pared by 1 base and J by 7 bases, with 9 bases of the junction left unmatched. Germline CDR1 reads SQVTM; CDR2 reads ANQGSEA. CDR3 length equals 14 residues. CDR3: CSVEVHSGIYEQYF. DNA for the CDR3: TGCAGCGTTGAAGTCCATAGCGGGATCTATGAGCAGTACTTC.

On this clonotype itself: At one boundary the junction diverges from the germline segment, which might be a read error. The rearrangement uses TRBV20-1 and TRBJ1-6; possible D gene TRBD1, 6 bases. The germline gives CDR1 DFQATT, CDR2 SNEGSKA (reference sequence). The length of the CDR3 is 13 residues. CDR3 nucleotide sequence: TGCAGTGCTACCATACAGGGTAATTCGCCCCTCCACTTT. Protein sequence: CSATIQGNSPLHF.

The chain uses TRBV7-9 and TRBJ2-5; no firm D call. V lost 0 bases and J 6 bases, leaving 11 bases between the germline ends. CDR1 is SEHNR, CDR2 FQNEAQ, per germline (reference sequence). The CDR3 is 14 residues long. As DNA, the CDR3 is TGTGCCAGCAGCTTAGCGCCGGGCGTTCAGACCCAGTACTTC. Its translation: CASSLAPGVQTQYF.

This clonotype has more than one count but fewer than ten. CDR3 protein: CASSQDLTGTRGLETQYF. CDR3 bases: TGTGCCAGCAGCCAAGATCTCACCGGGACTAGAGGGTTGGAGACCCAGTACTTC. The chain recombines TRBV4-2 with TRBJ2-5; 8 bases agree with TRBD2. The CDR3 has 18 residues. V trimming: 0 bases; J trimming: 5 bases; junction bases outside the gene matches: 14. Germline V gene data show CDR1 as LGHNA and CDR2 as YNFKEQ.

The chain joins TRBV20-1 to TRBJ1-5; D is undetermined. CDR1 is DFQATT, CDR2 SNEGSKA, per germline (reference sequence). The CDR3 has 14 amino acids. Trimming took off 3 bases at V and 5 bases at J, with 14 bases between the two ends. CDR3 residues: CSASILRTDQPQHF. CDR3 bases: TGCAGTGCTAGCATCCTTCGGACGGATCAGCCCCAGCATTTT.

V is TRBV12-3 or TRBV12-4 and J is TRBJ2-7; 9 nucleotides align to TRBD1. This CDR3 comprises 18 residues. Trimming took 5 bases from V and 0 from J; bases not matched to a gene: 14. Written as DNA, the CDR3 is TGTGCCAGCAGTGTGACTCGAGGCGGGACAGGGTCCTCCTACGAGCAGTACTTC. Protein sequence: CASSVTRGGTGSSYEQYF.

The CDR3 DNA reads TGTGCCAGCAGCCAAGTGGGGCAGGGCTACGGCTATGGCTACACCTTC. As protein: CASSQVGQGYGYGYTF. J is TRBJ1-2 and V is TRBV14, with TRBD1 as a possible D gene (5 bases). CDR3 length equals 16 residues. Per the germline V gene, CDR1 is SGHDN and CDR2 is FVKESK. Trimming removed 1 base at V and 4 bases at J, with 16 bases between.

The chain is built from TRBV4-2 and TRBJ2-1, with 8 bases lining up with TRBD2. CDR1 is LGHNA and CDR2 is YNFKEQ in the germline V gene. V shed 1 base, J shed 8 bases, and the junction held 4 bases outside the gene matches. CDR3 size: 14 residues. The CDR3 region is CASSQAGGGDEQFF. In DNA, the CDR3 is TGTGCCAGCAGCCAAGCGGGGGGGGGCGATGAGCAGTTCTTC.

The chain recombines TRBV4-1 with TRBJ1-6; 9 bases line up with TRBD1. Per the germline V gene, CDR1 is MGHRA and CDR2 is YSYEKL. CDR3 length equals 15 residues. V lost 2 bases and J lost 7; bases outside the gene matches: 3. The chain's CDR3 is CASSQLDRGNSPLHF. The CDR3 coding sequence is TGCGCCAGCAGCCAACTAGACAGGGGGAATTCACCCCTCCACTTT.

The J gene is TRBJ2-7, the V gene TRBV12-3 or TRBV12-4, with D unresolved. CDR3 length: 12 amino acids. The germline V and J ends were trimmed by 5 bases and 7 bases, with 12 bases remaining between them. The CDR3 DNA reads TGTGCCAGCAGTGCACCTCCAGAGGAGCAGTACTTC. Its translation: CASSAPPEEQYF.

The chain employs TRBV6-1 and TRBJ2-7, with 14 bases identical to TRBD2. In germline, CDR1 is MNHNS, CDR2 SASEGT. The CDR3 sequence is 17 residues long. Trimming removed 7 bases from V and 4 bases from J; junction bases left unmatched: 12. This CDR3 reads CASIKTSGGAIRYEQYF. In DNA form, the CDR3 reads TGTGCCAGCATCAAGACTAGCGGGGGGGCCATTCGTTACGAGCAGTACTTC.

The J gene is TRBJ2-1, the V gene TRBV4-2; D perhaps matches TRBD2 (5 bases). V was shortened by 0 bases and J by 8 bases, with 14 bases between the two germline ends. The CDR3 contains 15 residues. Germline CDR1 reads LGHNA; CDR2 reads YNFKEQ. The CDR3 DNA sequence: TGTGCCAGCAGCCAAGAGCGGGTTTCCGGGGATGAGCAGTTCTTC. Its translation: CASSQERVSGDEQFF.

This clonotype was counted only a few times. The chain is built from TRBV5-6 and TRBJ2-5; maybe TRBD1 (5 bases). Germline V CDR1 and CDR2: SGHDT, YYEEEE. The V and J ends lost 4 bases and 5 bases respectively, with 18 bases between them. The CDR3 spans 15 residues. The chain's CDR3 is CASSGINQGPETQYF. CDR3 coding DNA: TGTGCCAGCAGCGGAATCAATCAGGGTCCGGAGACCCAGTACTTC. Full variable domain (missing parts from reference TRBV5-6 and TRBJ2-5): DAGVTQSPTHLIKTRGQQVTLRCSPKSGHDTVSWYQQALGQGPQFIFQYYEEEERQRGNFPDRFSGHQFPNYSSELNVNALLLGDSALYLCASSGINQGPETQYFGPGTRLLVL.

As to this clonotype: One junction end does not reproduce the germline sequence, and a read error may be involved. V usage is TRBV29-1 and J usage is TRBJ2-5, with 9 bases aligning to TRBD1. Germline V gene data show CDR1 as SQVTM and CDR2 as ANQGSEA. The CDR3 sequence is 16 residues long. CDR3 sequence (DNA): TGCGGCGTTGAAGATCATGGGACAGGGCTCCAAGAGACCCAGTACTTC. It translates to CGVEDHGTGLQETQYF.

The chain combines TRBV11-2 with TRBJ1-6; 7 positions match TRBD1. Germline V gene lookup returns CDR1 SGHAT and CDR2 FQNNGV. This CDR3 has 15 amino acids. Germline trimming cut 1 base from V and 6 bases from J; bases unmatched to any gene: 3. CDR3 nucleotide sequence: TGTGCCAGCAGCTTAGGAAAGGGGGCTAATTCACCCCTCCACTTT. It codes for CASSLGKGANSPLHF.

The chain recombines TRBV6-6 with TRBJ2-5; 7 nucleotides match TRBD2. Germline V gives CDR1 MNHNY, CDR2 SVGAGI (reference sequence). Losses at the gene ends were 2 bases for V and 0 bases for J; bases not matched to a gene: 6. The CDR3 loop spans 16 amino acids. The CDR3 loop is CASSYGLAEYQETQYF. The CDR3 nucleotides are TGTGCCAGCAGTTACGGTCTAGCGGAGTACCAAGAGACCCAGTACTTC.

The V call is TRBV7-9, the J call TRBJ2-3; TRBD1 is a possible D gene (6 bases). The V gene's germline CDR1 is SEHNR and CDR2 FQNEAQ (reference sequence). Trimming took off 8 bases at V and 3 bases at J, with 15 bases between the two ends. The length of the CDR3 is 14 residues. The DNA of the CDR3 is TGTGCCAGCCGGGACATCGATTTTACAGATACGCAGTATTTT. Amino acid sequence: CASRDIDFTDTQYF.

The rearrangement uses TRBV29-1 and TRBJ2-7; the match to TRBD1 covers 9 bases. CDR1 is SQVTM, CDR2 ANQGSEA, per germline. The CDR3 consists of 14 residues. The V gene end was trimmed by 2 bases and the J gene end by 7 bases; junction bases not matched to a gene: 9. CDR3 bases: TGCAGCGTTGAATCCCGGGACAGGGCTCAAGAGCAGTACTTC. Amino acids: CSVESRDRAQEQYF.

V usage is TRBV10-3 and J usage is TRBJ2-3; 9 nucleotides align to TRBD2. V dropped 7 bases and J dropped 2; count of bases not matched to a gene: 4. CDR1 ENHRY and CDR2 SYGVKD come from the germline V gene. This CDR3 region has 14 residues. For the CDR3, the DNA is TGTGCCATCAAGCTAGCGGGGCACACAGATACGCAGTATTTT. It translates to CAIKLAGHTDTQYF.

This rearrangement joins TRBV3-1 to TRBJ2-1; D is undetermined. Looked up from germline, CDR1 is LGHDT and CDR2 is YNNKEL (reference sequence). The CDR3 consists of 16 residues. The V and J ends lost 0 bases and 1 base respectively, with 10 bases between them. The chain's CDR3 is CASSQDRTRSYNEQFF. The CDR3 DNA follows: TGTGCCAGCAGCCAAGATAGAACCAGATCCTACAATGAGCAGTTCTTC.